A selection of T cell receptor beta chains follows, all from one sample in a study of blood T cell repertoires in COVID-19. This table comes from immunoSEQ multiplex PCR, and its TCRdb copy is limited to in-frame clones, with some not included. The data contain about 400,000 clones, 75% to 90% of them singletons. Sample: peripheral blood. These receptors all stem from a woman aged 60-75 years with COVID-19, enrolled during active disease. Both conserved end residues are part of each CDR3. D genes are given only for firm matches. Clone size is stated in some rows and not others, as once, few, many or a class when expanded.

CASSDIYGYTF	TGTGCCAGTAGTGACATCTATGGCTACACCTTC	NA	TRBV19	NA	TRBJ1-2
CASSVGQGIDTQYF	TGTGCCAGCAGCGTGGGACAGGGGATAGATACGCAGTATTTT	NA	TRBV7-2	TRBD1	TRBJ2-3
CASSLVAGGRQQYEQYF	TGCGCCAGCAGCTTGGTAGCGGGGGGCCGCCAACAGTACGAGCAGTACTTC	NA	TRBV5-1	TRBD2	TRBJ2-7
CASSIGKKNMNTEAFF	TGTGCCAGTAGTATAGGAAAGAAAAACATGAACACTGAAGCTTTCTTT	NA	TRBV19	NA	TRBJ1-1
CASSETWGGVYGYTF	TGTGCCAGCAGCGAGACCTGGGGGGGCGTCTATGGCTACACCTTC	few	TRBV6-5	NA	TRBJ1-2
CASSSQSQGTYEQYF	TGTGCCAGCAGCTCGCAGTCCCAGGGCACCTACGAGCAGTACTTC	NA	TRBV3-1/TRBV3-2	NA	TRBJ2-7
CASGLSRGGVLTSSTDTQYF	TGTGCTAGTGGTTTGTCCCGGGGGGGAGTCCTCACCTCTAGCACAGATACGCAGTATTTT	NA	TRBV12-5	TRBD2	TRBJ2-3
CASREDSLAKNIQYF	TGTGCCAGCAGGGAAGACAGCCTAGCCAAAAACATTCAGTACTTC	once	TRBV2	NA	TRBJ2-4
CASRFLRGGELFF	TGTGCCAGCAGATTTCTAAGGGGCGGGGAGCTGTTTTTT	once	TRBV6-5	NA	TRBJ2-2
CASQGPFHQHF	TGTGCCAGTCAGGGCCCTTTTCACCAGCATTTT	NA	TRBV7-9	NA	TRBJ1-5
CASRLCLANQPQHF	TGTGCAAGTCGCTTATGCCTAGCCAATCAGCCCCAGCATTTT	NA	TRBV12-2	NA	TRBJ1-5
CASSPTGDPYEQYF	TGTGCCAGCAGCCCGACAGGGGATCCCTACGAGCAGTACTTC	NA	TRBV2	TRBD1	TRBJ2-7
CASSQDQIGRIVQPQHF	TGCGCCAGCAGCCAAGATCAGATAGGGAGAATCGTTCAGCCCCAGCATTTT	NA	TRBV4-1	NA	TRBJ1-5
CASSLGSANIQYF	TGTGCCAGCTCCCTAGGGAGCGCGAACATTCAGTACTTC	once	TRBV6-5	NA	TRBJ2-4
CASSGTGILGYTF	TGTGCCAGCTCTGGGACAGGGATTCTAGGCTACACCTTC	NA	TRBV6-1	TRBD1	TRBJ1-2
CASSPGGITANYGYTF	TGTGCCAGCAGCCCCGGGGGGATAACCGCTAACTATGGCTACACCTTC	NA	TRBV9	NA	TRBJ1-2
CASSFENQPQHF	TGTGCCAGCAGTTTTGAGAATCAGCCCCAGCATTTT	NA	TRBV28	NA	TRBJ1-5
CASSPLGGWSGELFF	TGTGCCAGCAGCCCTCTGGGGGGGTGGTCCGGGGAGCTGTTTTTT	NA	TRBV3-1/TRBV3-2	TRBD2	TRBJ2-2
CASGRQAAYEQYF	TGTGCCAGCGGTCGACAGGCGGCCTACGAGCAGTACTTC	NA	TRBV3-1/TRBV3-2	NA	TRBJ2-7
CASSLATGGEDTEAFF	TGTGCCAGCAGCTTAGCAACAGGGGGCGAGGACACTGAAGCTTTCTTT	NA	TRBV7-9	TRBD1	TRBJ1-1
CASSLWGQGNGGNTDTQYF	TGTGCCAGCAGCTTGTGGGGACAGGGGAATGGTGGCAACACAGATACGCAGTATTTT	NA	TRBV5-5	TRBD1	TRBJ2-3
CASSVTRGTDHATNEKLFF	TGTGCCAGCAGCGTTACCCGGGGAACTGATCACGCAACTAATGAAAAACTGTTTTTT	once	TRBV7-9	NA	TRBJ1-4
CASSSGTAPSPYEQYF	TGTGCCAGCAGCAGTGGGACAGCGCCTTCCCCCTACGAGCAGTACTTC	NA	TRBV5-4	TRBD1	TRBJ2-7
CASSLGGTGSYEQYF	TGCGCCAGCAGCTTGGGGGGGACAGGGTCCTACGAGCAGTACTTC	NA	TRBV5-1	TRBD1	TRBJ2-7
CASSYSKRGGGRETQYF	TGTGCCAGCAGTTACTCGAAGAGGGGCGGGGGGCGAGAGACCCAGTACTTC	NA	TRBV6-2/TRBV6-3	TRBD2	TRBJ2-5
CASSEVTGTSDEQFF	TGTGCCAGCAGTGAAGTAACCGGGACTAGCGATGAGCAGTTCTTC	NA	TRBV2	TRBD2	TRBJ2-1
CSATGGRRAEAFF	TGCAGCGCGACAGGGGGGAGAAGGGCTGAAGCTTTCTTT	NA	TRBV29-1	TRBD1	TRBJ1-1
CASSQGSGTGREQYF	TGTGCCAGCAGCCAAGGGAGCGGAACAGGGCGAGAGCAGTACTTC	many	TRBV3-1/TRBV3-2	NA	TRBJ2-7
CASIGQGDYGYTF	TGTGCCAGCATCGGACAGGGTGACTATGGCTACACCTTC	NA	TRBV2	TRBD1	TRBJ1-2
CATSTNYGYTF	TGTGCCACATCAACTAACTATGGCTACACCTTC	NA	TRBV5-4	NA	TRBJ1-2
CASSSSGGAPYEQYF	TGTGCCAGCAGCTCGAGCGGGGGGGCACCCTACGAGCAGTACTTC	NA	TRBV7-2	TRBD2	TRBJ2-7
CATSRATSGRNNEQFF	TGTGCCACCAGCAGAGCGACTAGCGGGAGAAACAATGAGCAGTTCTTC	NA	TRBV15	TRBD2	TRBJ2-1
CASSVRLANQETQYF	TGCGCCAGCAGCGTCCGACTAGCCAACCAAGAGACCCAGTACTTC	NA	TRBV4-3	TRBD2	TRBJ2-5
CSVQGVFGYTF	TGCAGCGTACAGGGGGTGTTTGGCTACACCTTC	few	TRBV29-1	TRBD1	TRBJ1-2
CASSPGERYGYTF	TGTGCCAGCAGCCCGGGGGAACGTTATGGCTACACCTTC	NA	TRBV7-3	NA	TRBJ1-2
CASSLLGGEDEQYF	TGTGCCAGCAGCTTACTGGGCGGGGAGGACGAGCAGTACTTC	NA	TRBV7-8	NA	TRBJ2-7
CASSTRGAGDTEAFF	TGCGCCAGCAGCACCCGGGGGGCCGGGGACACTGAAGCTTTCTTT	once	TRBV5-1	NA	TRBJ1-1
CASSEEVYSNQPQHF	TGTGCCAGCAGTGAGGAGGTCTATAGCAATCAGCCCCAGCATTTT	few	TRBV2	NA	TRBJ1-5
CASTWAGGAYEQYF	TGCGCCAGCACGTGGGCAGGGGGCGCCTACGAGCAGTACTTC	once	TRBV5-1	TRBD1	TRBJ2-7
CASSLLAGNEQFF	TGTGCCAGCAGCTTACTAGCGGGTAATGAGCAGTTCTTC	NA	TRBV7-2	TRBD2	TRBJ2-1
CASSPTGGASTDTQYF	TGTGCCAGCAGTCCCACCGGGGGGGCTAGCACAGATACGCAGTATTTT	NA	TRBV2	TRBD2	TRBJ2-3
CASSEIPGGPGTGELFF	TGTGCCAGCAGCGAGATACCGGGGGGGCCGGGCACCGGGGAGCTGTTTTTT	NA	TRBV9	TRBD2	TRBJ2-2
CASSPGRGVEFF	TGTGCCAGCAGCCCTGGGCGGGGTGTGGAGTTCTTC	NA	TRBV5-6	NA	TRBJ2-1
CSVGAGADTDTQYF	TGCAGCGTTGGAGCGGGGGCAGACACAGATACGCAGTATTTT	NA	TRBV29-1	TRBD2	TRBJ2-3
CASSRWQGDTQYF	TGTGCCAGCAGCAGATGGCAGGGAGATACGCAGTATTTT	NA	TRBV5-4	NA	TRBJ2-3
CASSLTGPHEQYF	TGTGCCAGCAGCTTGACAGGGCCCCACGAGCAGTACTTC	few	TRBV5-5	NA	TRBJ2-7
CASSLEVGSHEQYF	TGTGCCAGCAGCTTGGAGGTGGGGAGCCACGAGCAGTACTTC	NA	TRBV5-4	NA	TRBJ2-7
CASSTTNSPLHF	TGCGCCAGCAGTACAACAAATTCACCCCTCCACTTT	NA	TRBV5-1	NA	TRBJ1-6